A selection of T cell receptor beta chains follows, all from one sample in a study of CD8+CD57+ T cells in acquired aplastic anemia. Each CDR3 protein is one row after TCRdb ran MiXCR on the reads. The profile covers approximately 99,000 distinct CDR3 sequences, with less than 65% appearing a single time and roughly a third taken by the ten largest. The specimen sequenced was sorted CD4+, CD8+, or CD8+CD57+ T cells (not recorded which) from PBMCs. All receptors come from a human donor in good health, serving as a control. The CDR3 runs from the conserved cysteine through the conserved F or W. A D gene is named only where the DNA matches it firmly. The size of a clone is reported for some rows only, either as once, few or many, or as a class for expanded clones.

abundance,len,v_gene,d_gene,j_gene,CDR3nt,CDR3aa
few,13,TRBV2,NA,TRBJ1-2,TGTGCCAGCTGGGCAAACAGGGTTTCTGGCTACACCTTC,CASWANRVSGYTF
many,11,TRBV30,NA,TRBJ2-7,TGTGCCTGGAGTCTCACCTACGAGCAGTACTTC,CAWSLTYEQYF
NA,14,TRBV15,NA,TRBJ2-3,TGTGCCACCAGCAGAGATCGGGCAGGCGATACGCAGTATTTT,CATSRDRAGDTQYF
NA,13,TRBV19,NA,TRBJ2-7,TGTGCCAGTAGTCCTCAGGCAGGGTACGAGCAGTACTTC,CASSPQAGYEQYF
many,15,TRBV9,NA,TRBJ1-4,TGTGCCAGCAGCGTTACGGGCGGGCGTGGTGAAAAACTGTTTTTT,CASSVTGGRGEKLFF
NA,13,TRBV29-1,TRBD1,TRBJ1-1,TGCAGCGTCCAGGGACAGTCCCTAAATGAAGCTTTCTTT,CSVQGQSLNEAFF
NA,13,TRBV2,TRBD1,TRBJ1-5,TGTGCCAGTCGGGGACAGGGTGGGCAGCCCCAGCATTTT,CASRGQGGQPQHF
many,10,TRBV19,NA,TRBJ1-2,TGTGCCGCGAAGGGTGCTGGCTACACCTTC,CAAKGAGYTF
NA,13,TRBV7-9,NA,TRBJ1-2,TGTGCCAGCAGCTTACCAGATTTGCGTGGCTACACCTTC,CASSLPDLRGYTF
once,16,TRBV4-3,NA,TRBJ2-1,TGCGCCAGCAGCCAAGATCGGGGCAGGGCCTACAATGAGCAGTTCTTC,CASSQDRGRAYNEQFF
NA,13,TRBV19,NA,TRBJ2-7,TGTGCCAGTAGTTCGACAGGGGAGGGCGAGCAGTACTTC,CASSSTGEGEQYF
many,13,TRBV30,NA,TRBJ1-2,TGTGCCTGGAGTTCCACAGCAGGGGATGGCTACACCTTC,CAWSSTAGDGYTF
NA,15,TRBV9,NA,TRBJ1-2,TGTGCCAGCAGCGTAGACCCGGGCACGAACTATGGCTACACCTTC,CASSVDPGTNYGYTF
few,12,TRBV13,NA,TRBJ1-1,TGTGCCAGCAGCGCTCAGAGCACTGAAGCTTTCTTT,CASSAQSTEAFF
many,16,TRBV14,TRBD1,TRBJ2-3,TGTGCCAGCAGCACTCGGGACAGGGTTAGCACAGATACGCAGTATTTT,CASSTRDRVSTDTQYF
NA,12,TRBV7-6,TRBD1,TRBJ1-2,TGTGCCAGCAGCCTCAAGGGACAGGGCTACACCTTC,CASSLKGQGYTF
few,20,TRBV4-2,TRBD1,TRBJ1-6,TGTGCCAGCACCCCCGTTGGCGGGACAGCTCCATGCTCCTATAATTCACCCCTCCACTTT,CASTPVGGTAPCSYNSPLHF
few,15,TRBV27,TRBD1,TRBJ2-5,TGTGCCAGCAGTTTAGGGACAGGGGACCAAGAGACCCAGTACTTC,CASSLGTGDQETQYF
many,16,TRBV25-1,TRBD1,TRBJ1-2,TGTGCCAGCAGTGACTCAGGACAGGAGATTAACTATGGCTACACCTTC,CASSDSGQEINYGYTF
many,15,TRBV4-3,TRBD1,TRBJ2-7,TGCGCCAGCAGCCAAGGACAGGGGGCATCCTACGAGCAGTACTTC,CASSQGQGASYEQYF
NA,12,TRBV29-1,TRBD1,TRBJ2-5,TGCAGCGAGGGACAGGGTCGGGAGACCCAGTACTTC,CSEGQGRETQYF
NA,15,TRBV29-1,NA,TRBJ1-2,TGCAGCGTTGAAGTTCCGGACCGGCTTGAGGATTCTTACACCTTC,CSVEVPDRLEDSYTF
many,16,TRBV6-5,TRBD1,TRBJ1-1,TGTGCCAGCAGTTATGATTGGGACAGGGTGAACACTGAAGCTTTCTTT,CASSYDWDRVNTEAFF
many,11,TRBV9,NA,TRBJ2-7,TGTGCCAGCAGCGTAGTGAACGAGCAGTACTTC,CASSVVNEQYF
NA,14,TRBV15,TRBD1,TRBJ2-7,TGTGCCACCAGCCGAGGGGGGACAGGGCCCGAGCAGTACTTC,CATSRGGTGPEQYF
NA,12,TRBV15,NA,TRBJ1-2,TGTGCCACCAGCAGAGGGATCTATGGCTACACCTTC,CATSRGIYGYTF
few,14,TRBV2,TRBD1,TRBJ1-3,TGTGCCAGCTGCGACGGACAGGGCAGAAACACCATATATTTT,CASCDGQGRNTIYF
NA,17,TRBV10-3,TRBD1,TRBJ2-1,TGTGCCATCAGTGGGTCCTACAGGGGGACGTTATACAATGAGCAGTTCTTC,CAISGSYRGTLYNEQFF